The 16 T cell receptor beta chains reported below all come from one sample, sequenced in a study of control samples from healthy donors and cancer patients. Assay: immunoSEQ multiplex PCR; the TCRdb copy retains only in-frame clones and omits some. There are approximately 100,000 clones in the sample; roughly nine tenths occur only once, and 3.5% to 4.5% lies in the top ten. The sequencing sample was made of blood. These receptors were taken from a human donor in good health. The donor label of this sample is uncertain.

The V and J genes are TRBV12-3 or TRBV12-4 and TRBJ2-4, with D hard to call. The CDR3 runs 13 residues. Between the trimmed V and J ends, which lost 6 bases and 0 bases, there was a span of 6 bases. The CDR3 DNA reads TGTGCCAGCAGGGAACGAGCCAAAAACATTCAGTACTTC. Translating gives CASRERAKNIQYF.

This chain uses TRBV6-5 with TRBJ2-3, with D tentatively TRBD2 (5 bases). There are 12 residues in the CDR3. Germline loops: CDR1 MNHEY, CDR2 SVGAGI. Trimming left V 6 bases short and J 2 bases short, with 6 bases between. CDR3 residues: CASRGDTDTQYF. The CDR3 region has the DNA TGTGCCAGCAGGGGAGACACAGATACGCAGTATTTT.

J is TRBJ1-1 and V is TRBV3-1 (or the pseudogene TRBV3-2), with D uncertain. V was trimmed by 0 bases and J by 6 bases, leaving 20 bases between them. The germline V gene encodes CDR1 LGHDT and CDR2 YNNKEL (reference sequence). This CDR3 has 17 amino acids. CDR3 region: CASSQDVGFKNTAEAFF. In DNA, the CDR3 is TGTGCCAGCAGCCAAGATGTAGGGTTCAAGAACACTGCTGAAGCTTTCTTT.

The chain employs TRBV23-1 and TRBJ1-6; D not resolved. TRBV23-1 is assigned to the ORF class and has an uncertain function. The ends were cut back, 3 bases at V and 0 bases at J, with 15 bases in the middle. The CDR3 runs 18 residues. The CDR3 protein is CASSHQPPVASYNSPLHF. For the CDR3, the DNA is TGCGCCAGCAGTCACCAACCTCCAGTAGCCTCCTATAATTCACCCCTCCACTTT.

This clone has only one observation. The chain has TRBV5-1 and TRBJ2-3; 8 nucleotides match TRBD1. V shed 4 bases, J shed 5 bases, and the junction held 6 bases outside the gene matches. The CDR3 is 14 amino acids. Germline assignment: CDR1 SGHRS and CDR2 YFSETQ. This CDR3 reads CASSQGQEQDTQYF. In nucleotides, the CDR3 is TGCGCCAGCAGCCAGGGACAGGAGCAAGATACGCAGTATTTT.

The chain joins TRBV6-4 to TRBJ2-3, with 11 nucleotides matching TRBD2. The V gene's germline CDR1 is MRHNA and CDR2 SNTAGT. The CDR3 consists of 13 residues. V shed 9 bases, J shed 6 bases, and the junction held 5 bases outside the gene matches. CDR3 sequence: CASATSGEDTQYF. CDR3 nucleotides: TGTGCCAGTGCGACTAGCGGGGAGGATACGCAGTATTTT.

The V and J genes are TRBV2 and TRBJ2-3; D is uncertain. Looked up from germline, CDR1 is SNHLY and CDR2 is FYNNEI. This CDR3 spans 12 amino acids. Trimming removed 4 bases from V and 2 bases from J, with 4 bases in between. This CDR3 reads CASSVFTDTQYF. Written as DNA, the CDR3 is TGTGCCAGCAGTGTGTTCACAGATACGCAGTATTTT.

The rearrangement uses TRBV11-2 and TRBJ1-6; D is uncertain. Per germline, CDR1 SGHAT and CDR2 FQNNGV. CDR3 length: 12 residues. The V end lost 3 bases, the J end lost 11 bases, and 8 bases lay between the germline ends. The CDR3 DNA reads TGTGCCAGCAGCTTTAGTGGTCCACCCCTCCACTTT. Protein sequence: CASSFSGPPLHF.

The chain uses TRBV10-2 and TRBJ1-5, with D tentatively TRBD1 (6 bases). Germline values: CDR1 WSHSY, CDR2 SAAADI. Trimming took 1 base from V and 0 from J, leaving 16 bases between them. The CDR3 is 18 amino acids. CDR3 sequence (DNA): TGCGCCAGCAGTGAGTTTCGGGACACCATTTATAGCAATCAGCCCCAGCATTTT. Translated, it gives CASSEFRDTIYSNQPQHF.

This rearrangement joins TRBV5-4 to TRBJ1-2; no definite D call. This CDR3 is 15 amino acids long. Trimming stripped 6 bases from V and 8 bases from J, with 23 bases between. Germline CDR1 SGHNT, CDR2 YYREEE (reference sequence). CDR3 nucleotides: TGTGCCAGCACCTTATACTCCTCGGGGTTGAGGGGCTACACCTTC. Protein: CASTLYSSGLRGYTF.

The sample holds a few counts of this clone. The chain uses TRBV12-5 and TRBJ1-4; D gene uncertain. CDR3 size: 14 residues. V shed 2 bases and J shed 7 bases, with 11 bases lying between them. Germline V CDR1 and CDR2: LGHNT, FRNRAP. The CDR3 DNA reads as TGTGCTAGTGGTTTGAACTCCGAAGGTGAAAAACTGTTTTTT. Translating it yields CASGLNSEGEKLFF. The full variable domain, in which reference TRBV12-5 and TRBJ1-4 provide the parts outside the CDR3, is DARVTQTPRHKVTEMGQEVTMRCQPILGHNTVFWYRQTMMQGLELLAYFRNRAPLDDSGMPKDRFSAEMPDATLATLKIQPSEPRDSAVYFCASGLNSEGEKLFFGSGTQLSVL.

J is TRBJ2-2 and V is TRBV4-1; no firm D call. The CDR3 consists of 15 residues. Trimming cost V 3 bases and J 0 bases, with 8 bases left between them. The germline CDR1 and CDR2 sequences are MGHRA and YSYEKL. CDR3 region: CASSQHVANTGELFF. The CDR3 DNA sequence: TGCGCCAGCAGCCAGCATGTCGCGAACACCGGGGAGCTGTTTTTT.

The chain couples TRBV19 to TRBJ1-4; no clear D gene. This CDR3 comprises 14 residues. Germline loops: CDR1 LNHDA, CDR2 SQIVND (reference sequence). V was pared by 2 bases and J by 0 bases, with 4 bases between. CDR3 in amino acids: CASSIIATNEKLFF. The CDR3 nucleotides read TGTGCCAGTAGTATAATAGCAACTAATGAAAAACTGTTTTTT.

V is TRBV12-3 or TRBV12-4 and J is TRBJ1-1; maybe TRBD1 (5 bases). CDR3 length equals 13 residues. V was pared by 6 bases and J by 11 bases, with 19 bases between. The CDR3 DNA sequence: TGTGCCAGCAGCCCCGACTGGGACCGGGTGGCTTTCTTT. It yields the protein CASSPDWDRVAFF.

This clone is a singleton in its sample. The chain combines TRBV2 with TRBJ1-6; D is uncertain. The ends were cut back, 5 bases at V and 3 bases at J, with 11 bases in the middle. The germline V gene encodes CDR1 SNHLY and CDR2 FYNNEI. This CDR3 contains 15 residues. CDR3 sequence (DNA): TGTGCCAGCAGTCAACGAGCTGTCTATAATTCACCCCTCCACTTT. This translates into CASSQRAVYNSPLHF.

The chain is built from TRBV9 and TRBJ1-2, with 8 positions matching TRBD1. J lost 7 bases, V lost 4 bases, and 9 bases had no gene match. Per the germline V gene, CDR1 is SGDLS and CDR2 is YYNGEE. The CDR3 sequence is 14 residues long. The CDR3 DNA is TGTGCCAGCAGCTCCGGACAGGGCGTTGGTGGCTACACCTTC. Its translation: CASSSGQGVGGYTF.